Described below is a single T cell receptor (beta chain) sequence and its context. Antigen unknown. All donors were healthy, and all were Caucasian. The source of the sample is a study of identical twins. Unique molecular identifiers were in the cDNA, with template-switch universal primer binding. A single record per CDR3 protein comes from TCRdb applying MiXCR to the 5' RACE reads. The table has a few hundred thousand distinct CDR3 sequences, 18% seen once. The trim removed 8 bases at V and 6 bases at J, leaving 9 bases unmatched. The CDR3 contains 13 residues. Germline assignment: CDR1 MNHEY and CDR2 SMNVEV (reference sequence). Study findings and constraints: Weaker excess sharing between twins was seen in beta out-of-frame sequences. Invariant MAIT and iNKT cells could partly confound zero-insertion analyses.

The sample was naive T cells sorted from blood. This receptor was taken from a man between 45 and 60 years old in good health. J is TRBJ2-7 and V is TRBV27, with 8 bases fitting TRBD1. The chain's CDR3 is CASGPTGGGEQYF. In nucleotides, the CDR3 is TGTGCCAGCGGACCCACAGGGGGAGGCGAGCAGTACTTC.